These 17 T cell receptor beta chains share one sample of origin, sequenced in a study of metastatic and nonmetastatic thyroid tumors. TCRdb reprocessed the PCR reads via MiXCR. The sample includes 50,000 or so clones, 20% to 25% seen only once; the top ten take around 3.6%. Thyroid surgery was performed in patients who had received no treatment beforehand. Sequencing was performed on blood. These receptors all stem from a male donor with papillary thyroid cancer or a benign thyroid nodule (not recorded which). Some clones in this sample may be carry-over from other donors' samples.

At least ten counts were recorded for this clone. This rearrangement joins TRBV4-2 to TRBJ1-1; possible D gene TRBD1, 5 bases. Trimming shortened V by 1 base and J by 3 bases, and 15 bases separated the two germline ends. Germline CDR1 is LGHNA and CDR2 is YNFKEQ. CDR3 length equals 16 residues. The CDR3 region has the DNA TGTGCCAGCAGCCAAGTGAACCGGGGGATGCACACTGAAGCTTTCTTT. Translated, it gives CASSQVNRGMHTEAFF.

This clone was seen repeatedly, ten times or more. This rearrangement joins TRBV12-3 or TRBV12-4 to TRBJ2-2; TRBD1 agrees at 10 bases. This CDR3 is built from 18 residues. The J segment lost 1 base and the V segment lost 0 bases, leaving 5 bases of the junction unmatched. The CDR3 DNA is TGTGCCAGCAGTTTAGCCCGGGACAGGGGTGGGAACACCGGGGAGCTGTTTTTT. This gives the protein CASSLARDRGGNTGELFF.

The sample holds one count of this clone. The rearrangement uses TRBV2 and TRBJ2-2; 11 nucleotides align to TRBD2. The CDR3 spans 16 residues. Trimming took 0 bases from V and 6 from J; bases not matched to a gene: 3. Germline-derived CDR1 and CDR2 are SNHLY and FYNNEI. CDR3 sequence: CASSEALAGASGELFF. The CDR3, as DNA: TGTGCCAGCAGTGAAGCACTAGCGGGAGCCTCCGGGGAGCTGTTTTTT.

This clone has a count of ten or more. The rearrangement links TRBV10-3 to TRBJ2-5; maybe TRBD2 (5 bases). Trimming stripped 10 bases from V and 0 bases from J, with 9 bases between. CDR1 and CDR2 from the germline V gene are ENHRY and SYGVKD. The CDR3 runs to 12 residues. The DNA of the CDR3 is TGTGCCACCGGAGGCAACCAAGAGACCCAGTACTTC. Translation: CATGGNQETQYF.

The sample holds many counts of this clone. The chain joins TRBV6-4 to TRBJ2-1, with 8 bases fitting TRBD1. J gave up 7 bases and V 2 bases, and 7 bases lay outside the gene matches. Germline V gene lookup returns CDR1 MRHNA and CDR2 SNTAGT. This CDR3 comprises 15 residues. The CDR3 nucleotides read TGTGCCAGCAGTGACGCAGGGGGCGAAGGTAATGAGCAGTTCTTC. This encodes CASSDAGGEGNEQFF.

The chain links TRBV30 to TRBJ2-7, with TRBD1 matching 11 bases. This CDR3 spans 14 amino acids. From germline, CDR1 is GTSNPN and CDR2 SVGIG (reference sequence). V was clipped by 2 bases and J by 5 bases; unmatched bases: 5. CDR3 protein: CAWSRGQGEDEQYF. The DNA for the CDR3 is TGTGCCTGGAGTCGGGGACAGGGGGAGGACGAGCAGTACTTC.

For this clone: Because the CDR3 is missing its conserved closing phenylalanine or tryptophan, this is likely a read error. This sequence joins TRBV10-3 and TRBJ2-7; D remains unclear. The germline V gene encodes CDR1 ENHRY and CDR2 SYGVKD. Deletions cut 0 bases from V and 7 bases from J, with 10 bases between. The CDR3 loop spans 13 amino acids. In DNA form, the CDR3 reads TGTGCCATCAGTGAGTCCTTGGGTAAGGAGCAGTACCTC. Amino acids: CAISESLGKEQYL.

This clone was seen at least ten times. A much larger clonotype is one base distant, so this may be a read error. Other nucleotide sequences from this sample produce the same CDR3. This chain uses TRBV6-1 with TRBJ2-2; tentatively, D is TRBD2 (6 bases). The CDR3 totals 14 residues. Per the germline V gene, CDR1 is MNHNS and CDR2 is SASEGT. The CDR3 region is CASRSSEVTGGLFF. The CDR3 DNA reads TGTGCCAGCAGGAGTAGCGAGGTAACCGGGGGGCTGTTTTTT.

In this sample, this clone turned up many times. This chain uses TRBV20-1 with TRBJ1-1; perhaps TRBD1 as D (5 bases). The CDR3 runs to 14 residues. In germline, CDR1 is DFQATT, CDR2 SNEGSKA (reference sequence). The V and J ends lost 5 bases and 1 base respectively, with 14 bases between them. CDR3 sequence (DNA): TGCAGTGCTCGTCAGACGGGGGGGAACACTGAAGCTTTCTTT. Residues: CSARQTGGNTEAFF.

Ten or more counts support this clone. V usage is TRBV9 and J usage is TRBJ2-1; D uncertain. Germline lookup yields CDR1 SGDLS and CDR2 YYNGEE. This CDR3 has 12 residues. V lost 4 bases, J lost 4 bases, and 6 bases lay in between. Written as DNA, the CDR3 is TGTGCCAGCAGCCCGACTTACAATGAGCAGTTCTTC. Translating it yields CASSPTYNEQFF.

This chain joins TRBV12-3 or TRBV12-4 and TRBJ1-1; unclear D gene. The CDR3 runs 14 residues. Trimming removed 10 bases at V and 0 bases at J, with 15 bases between. CDR3 sequence reads: CATLNRNLNTEAFF. The CDR3 nucleotides are TGTGCCACCTTAAACCGAAACTTGAACACTGAAGCTTTCTTT.

Turning to this clone: One end of the junction fails to match germline, which may point to a read error. This chain uses TRBV6-4 with TRBJ2-3; 10 bases match TRBD2. In germline, CDR1 is MRHNA, CDR2 SNTAGT. This CDR3 is built from 14 residues. The CDR3 spells CASGDSGGADTQYF. For the CDR3, the DNA is TGTGCCAGCGGTGACAGCGGGGGGGCAGATACGCAGTATTTT.

At least ten counts were recorded for this clone. The gene calls are TRBV7-3 and TRBJ2-7, with 7 bases that match TRBD2. Germline CDR1 is SGHTA and CDR2 is FQGTGA. The length of the CDR3 is 14 residues. The V segment lost 3 bases and the J segment 2 bases; nucleotides outside the gene matches: 4. CDR3 region: CASSLGGVTYEQYF. CDR3 DNA: TGTGCCAGCAGCTTGGGGGGGGTGACCTACGAGCAGTACTTC.

The V call is TRBV20-1, the J call TRBJ2-1; 8 bases match TRBD1. The germline gives CDR1 DFQATT, CDR2 SNEGSKA (reference sequence). There are 15 residues in the CDR3. The V segment lost 3 bases and the J segment 7 bases; nucleotides outside the gene matches: 11. CDR3 in amino acids: CSARVGGQARNEQFF. In nucleotides, the CDR3 is TGCAGTGCTAGGGTCGGGGGACAGGCCAGAAATGAGCAGTTCTTC.

There are a few counts of this clone. The CDR3 DNA is TGTGCCACCAGCGGAAGACTAGCGGGAGGAGGTTCGACCCAGTACTTC. Translation: CATSGRLAGGGSTQYF. The J gene is TRBJ2-5, the V gene TRBV15; TRBD2 agrees at 13 bases. The ends lost 5 bases at V and 7 bases at J; junction bases unmatched: 10. Germline CDR1 LNHNV, CDR2 YYDKDF (reference sequence). The CDR3 runs to 16 residues.

This clone occurred many times. CDR3 sequence: CAISERGQGFNTEAFF. In DNA form, the CDR3 reads TGTGCCATCAGTGAGAGGGGACAGGGTTTCAACACTGAAGCTTTCTTT. V and J are TRBV10-3 and TRBJ1-1; TRBD1 matches at 9 bases. The ends lost 2 bases at V and 2 bases at J; junction bases unmatched: 6. CDR3 length: 16 amino acids. The germline CDR1 and CDR2 sequences are ENHRY and SYGVKD.

This clone was found many times. The V gene is TRBV5-1, the J gene TRBJ1-2, with 9 bases lining up with TRBD1. The ends lost 4 bases at V and 10 bases at J; junction bases unmatched: 8. Germline V lookup: CDR1 SGHRS, CDR2 YFSETQ. The CDR3 consists of 13 residues. DNA of the CDR3: TGCGCCAGCAGCGCCCGGGACAGGGAGGACTACACCTTC. It yields the protein CASSARDREDYTF. Full variable domain (remainder filled in from reference TRBV5-1 and TRBJ1-2): KAGVTQTPRYLIKTRGQQVTLSCSPISGHRSVSWYQQTPGQGLQFLFEYFSETQRNKGNFPGRFSGRQFSNSRSEMNVSTLELGDSALYLCASSARDREDYTFGSGTRLTVV.